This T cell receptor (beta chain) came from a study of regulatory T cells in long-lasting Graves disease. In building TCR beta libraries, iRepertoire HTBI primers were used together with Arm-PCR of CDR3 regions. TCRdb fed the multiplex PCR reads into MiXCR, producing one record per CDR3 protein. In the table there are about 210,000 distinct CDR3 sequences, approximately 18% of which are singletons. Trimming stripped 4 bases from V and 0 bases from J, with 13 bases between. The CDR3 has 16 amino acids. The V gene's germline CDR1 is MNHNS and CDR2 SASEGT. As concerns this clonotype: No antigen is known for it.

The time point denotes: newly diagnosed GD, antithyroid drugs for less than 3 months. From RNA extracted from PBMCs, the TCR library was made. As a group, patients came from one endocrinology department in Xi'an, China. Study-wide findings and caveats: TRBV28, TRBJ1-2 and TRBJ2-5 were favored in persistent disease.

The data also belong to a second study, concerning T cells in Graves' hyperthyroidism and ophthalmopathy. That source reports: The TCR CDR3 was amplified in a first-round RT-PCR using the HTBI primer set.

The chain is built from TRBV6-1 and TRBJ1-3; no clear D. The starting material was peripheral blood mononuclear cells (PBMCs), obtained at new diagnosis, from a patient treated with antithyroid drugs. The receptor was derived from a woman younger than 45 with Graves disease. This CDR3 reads CASSGAREASGNTIYF. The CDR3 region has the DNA TGTGCCAGCAGTGGTGCCCGGGAGGCCTCTGGAAACACCATATATTTT.